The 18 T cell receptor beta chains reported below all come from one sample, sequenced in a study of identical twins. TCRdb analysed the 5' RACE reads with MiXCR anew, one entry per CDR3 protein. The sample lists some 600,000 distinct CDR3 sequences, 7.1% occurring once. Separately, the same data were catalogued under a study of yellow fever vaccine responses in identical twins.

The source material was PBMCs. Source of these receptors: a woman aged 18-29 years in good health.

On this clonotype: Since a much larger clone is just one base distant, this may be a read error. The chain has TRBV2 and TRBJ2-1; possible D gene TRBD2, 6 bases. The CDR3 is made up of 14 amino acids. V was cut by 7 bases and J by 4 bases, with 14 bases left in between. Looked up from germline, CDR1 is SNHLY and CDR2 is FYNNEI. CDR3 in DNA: TGTGCCAGCACCCCTAGCGCGACTTACAATGAGCAGTTCTTC. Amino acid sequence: CASTPSATYNEQFF.

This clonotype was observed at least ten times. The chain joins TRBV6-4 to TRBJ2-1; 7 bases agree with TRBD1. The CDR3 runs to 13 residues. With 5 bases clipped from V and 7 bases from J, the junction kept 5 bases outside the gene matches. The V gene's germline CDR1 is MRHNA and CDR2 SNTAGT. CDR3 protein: CASSNRGWNEQFF. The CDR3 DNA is TGTGCCAGCAGTAACAGGGGATGGAATGAGCAGTTCTTC.

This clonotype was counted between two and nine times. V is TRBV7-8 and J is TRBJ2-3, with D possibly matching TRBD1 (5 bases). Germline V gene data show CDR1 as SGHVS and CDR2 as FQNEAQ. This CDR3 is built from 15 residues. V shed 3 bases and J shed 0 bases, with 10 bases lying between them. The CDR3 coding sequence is TGTGCCAGCAGCTTTGACAGCCCTAGCACAGATACGCAGTATTTT. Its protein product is CASSFDSPSTDTQYF.

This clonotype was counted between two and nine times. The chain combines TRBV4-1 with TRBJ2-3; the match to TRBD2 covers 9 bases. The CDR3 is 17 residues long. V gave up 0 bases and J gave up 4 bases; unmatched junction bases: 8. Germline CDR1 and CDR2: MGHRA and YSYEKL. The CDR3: CASSQERASGEADTQYF. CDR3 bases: TGCGCCAGCAGCCAAGAACGAGCTAGCGGGGAAGCAGATACGCAGTATTTT.

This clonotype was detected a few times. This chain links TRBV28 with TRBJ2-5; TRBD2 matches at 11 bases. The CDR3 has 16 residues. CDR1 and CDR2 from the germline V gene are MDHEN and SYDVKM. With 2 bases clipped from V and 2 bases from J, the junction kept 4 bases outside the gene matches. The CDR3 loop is CASSLGIAGGQETQYF. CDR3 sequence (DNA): TGTGCCAGCAGTTTAGGTATAGCGGGAGGGCAAGAGACCCAGTACTTC.

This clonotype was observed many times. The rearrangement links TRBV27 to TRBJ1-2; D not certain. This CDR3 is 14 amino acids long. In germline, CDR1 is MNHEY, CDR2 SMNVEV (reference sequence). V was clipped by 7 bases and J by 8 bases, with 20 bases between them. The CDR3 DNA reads TGTGCCAGCAAAACCCACTTGACGGACGGAGGCTACACCTTC. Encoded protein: CASKTHLTDGGYTF.

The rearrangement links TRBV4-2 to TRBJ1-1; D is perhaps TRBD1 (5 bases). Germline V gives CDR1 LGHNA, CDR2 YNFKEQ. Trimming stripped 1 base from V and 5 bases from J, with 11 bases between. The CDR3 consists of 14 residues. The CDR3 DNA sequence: TGTGCCAGCAGCCAAGTACGGGACTGGACTGAAGCTTTCTTT. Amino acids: CASSQVRDWTEAFF.

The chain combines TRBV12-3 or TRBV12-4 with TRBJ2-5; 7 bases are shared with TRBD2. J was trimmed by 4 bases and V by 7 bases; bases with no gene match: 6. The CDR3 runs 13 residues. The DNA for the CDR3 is TGTGCCAGCACCCAAGGACTAGTAGAGACCCAGTACTTC. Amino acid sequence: CASTQGLVETQYF.

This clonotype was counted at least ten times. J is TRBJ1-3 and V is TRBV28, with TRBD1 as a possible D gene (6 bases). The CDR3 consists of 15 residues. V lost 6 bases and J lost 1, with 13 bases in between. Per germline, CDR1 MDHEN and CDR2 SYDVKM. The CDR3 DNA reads TGTGCCAGCAGCTTGACAGGATGGTCTGGAAACACCATATATTTT. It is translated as CASSLTGWSGNTIYF.

The CDR3 loop is CASSLMHEAPVYEQYF. The DNA for the CDR3 is TGTGCCAGCAGCTTAATGCACGAAGCGCCGGTTTACGAGCAGTACTTC. V usage is TRBV7-8 and J usage is TRBJ2-7; D is unresolved. The germline V gene encodes CDR1 SGHVS and CDR2 FQNEAQ. This CDR3 region has 16 residues. Trimming cost V 2 bases and J 4 bases, with 18 bases left between them.

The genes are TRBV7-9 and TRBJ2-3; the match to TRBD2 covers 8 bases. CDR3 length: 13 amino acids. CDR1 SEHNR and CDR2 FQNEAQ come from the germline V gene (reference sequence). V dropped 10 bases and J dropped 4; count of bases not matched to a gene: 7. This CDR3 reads CATAGAGADTQYF. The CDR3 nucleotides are TGTGCCACAGCGGGAGCGGGGGCAGATACGCAGTATTTT. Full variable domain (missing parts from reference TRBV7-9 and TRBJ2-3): DTGVSQNPRHKITKRGQNVTFRCDPISEHNRLYWYRQTLGQGPEFLTYFQNEAQLEKSRLLSDRFSAERPKGSFSTLEIQRTEQGDSAMYLCATAGAGADTQYFGPGTRLTVL.

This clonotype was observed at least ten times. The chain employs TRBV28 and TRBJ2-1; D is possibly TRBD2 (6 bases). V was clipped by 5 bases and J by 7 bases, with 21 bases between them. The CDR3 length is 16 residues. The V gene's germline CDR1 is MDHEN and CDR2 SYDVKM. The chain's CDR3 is CASSTPGTGGLNEQFF. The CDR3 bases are TGTGCCAGCAGTACCCCCGGGACTGGAGGGCTTAATGAGCAGTTCTTC.

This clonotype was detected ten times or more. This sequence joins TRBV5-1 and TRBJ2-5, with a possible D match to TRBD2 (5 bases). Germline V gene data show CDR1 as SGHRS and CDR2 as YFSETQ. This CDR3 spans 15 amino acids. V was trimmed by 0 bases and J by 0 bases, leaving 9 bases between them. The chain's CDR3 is CASSLGSANQETQYF. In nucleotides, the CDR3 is TGCGCCAGCAGCTTGGGTAGCGCTAACCAAGAGACCCAGTACTTC.

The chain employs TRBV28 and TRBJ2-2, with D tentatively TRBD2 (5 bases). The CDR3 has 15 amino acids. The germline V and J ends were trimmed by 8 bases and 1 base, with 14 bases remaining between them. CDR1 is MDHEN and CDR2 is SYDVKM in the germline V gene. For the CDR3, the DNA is TGTGCCAGCTTCAGAGGGAAGCGGAACACCGGGGAGCTGTTTTTT. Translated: CASFRGKRNTGELFF. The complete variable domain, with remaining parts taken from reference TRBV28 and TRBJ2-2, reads DVKVTQSSRYLVKRTGEKVFLECVQDMDHENMFWYRQDPGLGLRLIYFSYDVKMKEKGDIPEGYSVSREKKERFSLILESASTNQTSMYLCASFRGKRNTGELFFGEGSRLTVL.

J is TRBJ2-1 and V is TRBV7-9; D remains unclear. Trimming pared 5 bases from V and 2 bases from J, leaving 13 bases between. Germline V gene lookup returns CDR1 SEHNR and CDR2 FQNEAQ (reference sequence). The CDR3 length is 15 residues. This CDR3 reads CASSPSRNTYNEQFF. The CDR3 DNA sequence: TGTGCCAGCAGCCCCAGCAGAAACACCTACAATGAGCAGTTCTTC.

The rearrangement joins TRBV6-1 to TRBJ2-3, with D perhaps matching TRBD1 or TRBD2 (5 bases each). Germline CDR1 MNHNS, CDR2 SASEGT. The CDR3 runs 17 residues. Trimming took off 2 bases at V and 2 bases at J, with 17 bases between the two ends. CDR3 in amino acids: CASSEMGTGRFTDTQYF. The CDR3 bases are TGTGCCAGCAGTGAAATGGGGACCGGGCGTTTCACAGATACGCAGTATTTT.

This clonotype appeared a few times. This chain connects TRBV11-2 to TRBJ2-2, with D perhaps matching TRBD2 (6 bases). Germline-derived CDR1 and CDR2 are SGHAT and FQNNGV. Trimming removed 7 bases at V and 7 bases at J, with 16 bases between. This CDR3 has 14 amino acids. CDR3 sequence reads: CASTPDGGIGELFF. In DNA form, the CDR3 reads TGTGCCAGCACCCCCGACGGGGGTATCGGGGAGCTGTTTTTT.

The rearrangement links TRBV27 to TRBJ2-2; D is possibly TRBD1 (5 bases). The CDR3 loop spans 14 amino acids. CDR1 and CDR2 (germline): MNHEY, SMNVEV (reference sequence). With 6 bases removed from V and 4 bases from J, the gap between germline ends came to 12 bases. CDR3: CASRGPLGTGELFF. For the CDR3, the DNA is TGTGCCAGCAGGGGGCCTCTTGGCACCGGGGAGCTGTTTTTT.